The next 18 T cell receptor beta chains were all read from a single sample in a study of identical twins. TCRdb passed the 5' RACE reads through MiXCR, listing each CDR3 protein once. The sample has some 240,000 distinct CDR3 sequences, approximately 8.3% seen once. The sample also formed part of further work on yellow fever vaccine responses in identical twins.

Sequencing was carried out using CD8+ T cells sorted from blood. The receptors were gathered from a woman younger than 35 in good health.

The rearrangement uses TRBV27 and TRBJ2-7; TRBD2 might be the D (5 bases). The V gene's germline CDR1 is MNHEY and CDR2 SMNVEV (reference sequence). Trimming removed 0 bases from V and 3 bases from J, with 15 bases in between. The CDR3 has 16 residues. The DNA of the CDR3 is TGTGCCAGCAGTTTATCCAACCCGGGAACTCTCTACGAGCAGTACTTC. Its protein product is CASSLSNPGTLYEQYF.

This clonotype was found a few times. The V and J genes are TRBV7-9 and TRBJ2-1, with D possibly called TRBD1 or TRBD2 (5 bases each). Germline V CDR1 and CDR2: SEHNR, FQNEAQ (reference sequence). Trimming took off 5 bases at V and 7 bases at J, with 18 bases between the two ends. The CDR3 totals 15 residues. In DNA form, the CDR3 reads TGTGCCAGCAGCCATGTGGGGACCCGGGGTAATGAGCAGTTCTTC. Translated: CASSHVGTRGNEQFF.

This clonotype showed up many times. The genes are TRBV27 and TRBJ1-4, with 8 bases aligning to TRBD1. J was trimmed by 5 bases and V by 5 bases; bases with no gene match: 4. There are 14 residues in the CDR3. CDR1 is MNHEY, CDR2 SMNVEV, per germline (reference sequence). CDR3 DNA sequence: TGTGCCAGCAGTCCGACAGGGGCCAATGAAAAACTGTTTTTT. Its protein is CASSPTGANEKLFF.

The V and J genes are TRBV18 and TRBJ2-7; perhaps TRBD2 as D (5 bases). The ends were cut back, 6 bases at V and 2 bases at J, with 17 bases in the middle. The CDR3 consists of 15 residues. Germline V lookup: CDR1 KGHSH, CDR2 LQKENI. The CDR3 spells CASSPLGRDPYEQYF. Written as DNA, the CDR3 is TGTGCCAGCTCTCCATTGGGCCGGGATCCCTACGAGCAGTACTTC. The variable domain in full, completed from reference TRBV18 and TRBJ2-7, reads NAGVMQNPRHLVRRRGQEARLRCSPMKGHSHVYWYRQLPEEGLKFMVYLQKENIIDESGMPKERFSAEFPKEGPSILRIQQVVRGDSAAYFCASSPLGRDPYEQYFGPGTRLTVT.

This clonotype was observed at least ten times. This chain connects TRBV4-1 to TRBJ2-3; D gene unclear. V dropped 1 base and J dropped 4 bases, with 6 bases sitting between them. CDR3 length: 13 amino acids. Germline V CDR1 and CDR2: MGHRA, YSYEKL. The CDR3 nucleotides read TGCGCCAGCAGCCAAGGTTGGGCAGATACGCAGTATTTT. Amino acid sequence: CASSQGWADTQYF.

The rearrangement links TRBV27 to TRBJ1-3; D gene ambiguous. Germline CDR1 is MNHEY and CDR2 is SMNVEV (reference sequence). V was shortened by 0 bases and J by 4 bases, with 4 bases between the two germline ends. The CDR3 length is 13 residues. CDR3 loop: CASSLSGGNTIYF. The CDR3 coding sequence is TGTGCCAGCAGTTTATCGGGAGGAAACACCATATATTTT.

This clonotype was recorded many times. This chain uses TRBV7-8 with TRBJ2-1; 7 bases are shared with TRBD2. Germline CDR1 reads SGHVS; CDR2 reads FQNEAQ. The J segment lost 4 bases and the V segment lost 9 bases, leaving 9 bases of the junction unmatched. CDR3 length: 14 amino acids. The CDR3 DNA reads as TGTGCCAGTTCCATAGCGGGTCTGTACAATGAGCAGTTCTTC. It translates to CASSIAGLYNEQFF.

This clonotype was counted ten times or more. The rearrangement links TRBV5-6 to TRBJ1-3; D remains ambiguous. Germline CDR1 is SGHDT and CDR2 is YYEEEE. The CDR3 loop spans 13 amino acids. Trimming took off 5 bases at V and 0 bases at J, with 6 bases between the two ends. The CDR3 region is CASRPSSGNTIYF. The CDR3 nucleotides read TGTGCCAGCAGGCCCTCCTCTGGAAACACCATATATTTT.

The chain carries TRBV9 and TRBJ2-3, with 9 bases fitting TRBD2. There are 16 residues in the CDR3. V gave up 1 base and J gave up 2 bases; unmatched junction bases: 5. The germline CDR1 and CDR2 sequences are SGDLS and YYNGEE. DNA for the CDR3: TGTGCCAGCAGCGTAAATCTAGCGGGGAACACAGATACGCAGTATTTT. Its translation is CASSVNLAGNTDTQYF.

The chain links TRBV27 to TRBJ2-3; TRBD2 might be the D (5 bases). V lost 3 bases and J lost 4, with 14 bases in between. The CDR3 consists of 15 residues. CDR1 is MNHEY and CDR2 is SMNVEV in the germline V gene (reference sequence). CDR3 nucleotide sequence: TGTGCCAGCAGTTTCGGTGGGAGAGGCCCAGATACGCAGTATTTT. Translating it yields CASSFGGRGPDTQYF.

This clonotype was counted at least ten times. The chain combines TRBV2 with TRBJ2-2, with 7 positions matching TRBD1. The CDR3 spans 12 residues. V lost 8 bases and J lost 7; bases outside the gene matches: 4. Germline values: CDR1 SNHLY, CDR2 FYNNEI. CDR3 DNA sequence: TGTGCCAGCTTCAGGGGGATCGGGGAGCTGTTTTTT. Translating gives CASFRGIGELFF.

This clonotype was seen more than once but under ten times. The gene calls are TRBV10-3 and TRBJ2-7; D not resolved. With 10 bases removed from V and 3 bases from J, the gap between germline ends came to 16 bases. This CDR3 has 13 residues. From germline, CDR1 is ENHRY and CDR2 SYGVKD. The DNA for the CDR3 is TGTGCCACCAAGGCTCCCCTAATCTACGAGCAGTACTTC. Amino acids: CATKAPLIYEQYF.

This clonotype was counted ten times or more. The V gene is TRBV5-5, the J gene TRBJ2-5; weak D call: TRBD2 (6 bases). The CDR3 length is 15 residues. V was cut by 0 bases and J by 1 base, with 10 bases left in between. Germline V gene lookup returns CDR1 SGHKS and CDR2 YYEKEE (reference sequence). The CDR3 spells CASSLVAGPQETQYF. For the CDR3, the DNA is TGTGCCAGCAGCTTGGTTGCGGGGCCCCAAGAGACCCAGTACTTC.

This clonotype has ten or more counts. The V and J genes are TRBV7-2 and TRBJ2-7; D not resolved. CDR1 and CDR2 from the germline V gene are SGHTA and FQGNSA. This CDR3 has 11 amino acids. Trimming removed 5 bases at V and 6 bases at J, with 8 bases between. CDR3 nucleotide sequence: TGTGCCAGCAGCCTGCTCTTCGAGCAGTACTTC. Encoded protein: CASSLLFEQYF. The full variable domain, rest sourced from reference TRBV7-2 and TRBJ2-7, is GAGVSQSPSNKVTEKGKDVELRCDPISGHTALYWYRQSLGQGLEFLIYFQGNSAPDKSGLPSDRFSAERTGGSVSTLTIQRTQQEDSAVYLCASSLLFEQYFGPGTRLTVT.

This chain connects TRBV7-9 to TRBJ2-7; TRBD1 matches at 12 bases. Germline V CDR1 and CDR2: SEHNR, FQNEAQ (reference sequence). Trimming cost V 4 bases and J 6 bases; bases outside gene matches: 4. The CDR3 runs 14 residues. This chain's CDR3 is CASSSPGQGAEQYF. CDR3 bases: TGTGCCAGCAGCTCTCCGGGACAGGGGGCCGAGCAGTACTTC.

This chain uses TRBV2 with TRBJ1-5; D not resolved. V dropped 4 bases and J dropped 6 bases, with 22 bases sitting between them. The CDR3 sequence is 17 residues long. CDR1 and CDR2 (germline): SNHLY, FYNNEI. The chain's CDR3 is CASSVEISGPTFQPQHF. DNA for the CDR3: TGTGCCAGCAGTGTGGAGATAAGTGGGCCTACCTTTCAGCCCCAGCATTTT.

This clonotype came up a few times. This chain links TRBV6-2 or TRBV6-3 with TRBJ2-3; D gene unclear. Trimming cost V 2 bases and J 4 bases, with 19 bases left between them. Germline V gene data show CDR1 as MNHEY and CDR2 as SVGEGT. The CDR3 consists of 17 residues. In nucleotides, the CDR3 is TGTGCCAGCAGTTACGATAGAGGATTTAGCCCGGCAGATACGCAGTATTTT. This codes for CASSYDRGFSPADTQYF.

V and J are TRBV27 and TRBJ2-7; D gene ambiguous. The CDR3 extends over 13 amino acids. Germline V lookup: CDR1 MNHEY, CDR2 SMNVEV (reference sequence). V was clipped by 2 bases and J by 4 bases, with 9 bases between them. This chain's CDR3 is CASSLGSQYEQYF. The CDR3 DNA reads TGTGCCAGCAGTTTAGGATCCCAGTACGAGCAGTACTTC.